This T cell receptor beta chain was observed in a study of cytomegalovirus exposure and HLA in healthy donors. CDR1 is MNHNY, CDR2 SVGAGI, per germline (reference sequence). V gave up 5 bases and J gave up 3 bases; unmatched junction bases: 6. This CDR3 region has 14 residues. With respect to this clone: Its antigen is unidentified.

PCR primers comprised 60 Vbeta and 13 Jbeta primers. Sequenced by immunoSEQ multiplex PCR; TCRdb stores in-frame clones only, minus some. The table lists roughly 190,000 clones. Overall study results and limits: When presence/absence was analysed, sequencing depth was taken to be roughly uniform across donors. A later analysis reportedly found that, within productive TCRs, an Asian-associated ancestry cluster had fewer N-insertions than the mean observed across the 666 donors.

The TCR sequence derives from a young man in good health and CMV-seronegative. Source material: PBMCs. The chain is built from TRBV6-6 and TRBJ2-7; 8 bases are a match to TRBD2. Here the CDR3 DNA reads TGTGCCAGCAGTCTGGCGGGGGGTTTCTACGAGCAGTACTTC. It yields the protein CASSLAGGFYEQYF.